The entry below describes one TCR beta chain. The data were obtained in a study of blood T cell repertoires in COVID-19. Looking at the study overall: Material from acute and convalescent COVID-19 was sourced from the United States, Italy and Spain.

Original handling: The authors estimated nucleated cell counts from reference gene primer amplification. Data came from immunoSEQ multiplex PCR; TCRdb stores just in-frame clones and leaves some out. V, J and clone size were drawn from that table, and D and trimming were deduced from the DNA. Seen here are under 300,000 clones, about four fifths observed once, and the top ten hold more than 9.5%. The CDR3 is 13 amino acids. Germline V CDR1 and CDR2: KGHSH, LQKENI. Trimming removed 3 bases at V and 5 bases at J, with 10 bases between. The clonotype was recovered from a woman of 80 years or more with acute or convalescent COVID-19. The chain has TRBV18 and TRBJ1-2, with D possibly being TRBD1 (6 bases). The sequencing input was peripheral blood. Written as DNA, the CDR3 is TGTGCCAGCTCACCGGGGGCAGCATATGGCTACACCTTC. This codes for CASSPGAAYGYTF.